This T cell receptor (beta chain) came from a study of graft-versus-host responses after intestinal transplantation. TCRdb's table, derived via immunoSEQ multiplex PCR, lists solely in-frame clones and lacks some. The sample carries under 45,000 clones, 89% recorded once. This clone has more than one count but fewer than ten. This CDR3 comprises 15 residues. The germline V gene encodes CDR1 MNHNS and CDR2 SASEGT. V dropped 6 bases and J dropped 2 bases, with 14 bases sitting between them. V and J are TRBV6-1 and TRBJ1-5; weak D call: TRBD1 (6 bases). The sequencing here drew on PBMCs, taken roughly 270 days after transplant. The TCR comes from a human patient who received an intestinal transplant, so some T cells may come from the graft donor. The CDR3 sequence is CASSRNSGGNQPQHF. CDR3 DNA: TGTGCCAGCAGCAGAAACTCAGGGGGCAATCAGCCCCAGCATTTT.